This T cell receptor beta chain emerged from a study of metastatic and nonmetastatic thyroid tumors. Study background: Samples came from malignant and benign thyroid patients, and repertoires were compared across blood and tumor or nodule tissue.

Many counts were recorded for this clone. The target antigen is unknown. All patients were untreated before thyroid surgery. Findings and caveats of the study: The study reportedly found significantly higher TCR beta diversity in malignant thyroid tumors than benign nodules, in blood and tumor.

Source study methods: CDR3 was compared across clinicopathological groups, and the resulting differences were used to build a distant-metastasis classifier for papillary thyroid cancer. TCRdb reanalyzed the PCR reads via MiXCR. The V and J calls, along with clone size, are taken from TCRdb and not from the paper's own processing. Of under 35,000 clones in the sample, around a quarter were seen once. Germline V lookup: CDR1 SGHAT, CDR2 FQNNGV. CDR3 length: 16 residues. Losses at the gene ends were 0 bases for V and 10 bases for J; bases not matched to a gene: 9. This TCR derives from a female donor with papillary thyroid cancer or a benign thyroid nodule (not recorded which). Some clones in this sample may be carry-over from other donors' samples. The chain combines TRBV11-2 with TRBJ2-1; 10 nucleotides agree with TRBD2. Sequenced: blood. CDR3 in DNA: TGTGCCAGCAGCTTAGATGGAGCGGGAGGGCGGGGGGAGCAGTTCTTC. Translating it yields CASSLDGAGGRGEQFF.